The 25 T cell receptor beta chains listed next were all sequenced from one sample in a study of blood T cell repertoires in COVID-19. The repertoire was sequenced with immunoSEQ multiplex PCR; TCRdb's copy has only in-frame clones and lacks some. Counted here are roughly 380,000 clones, roughly 85% occurring once; the ten biggest clones make up roughly 3.6%. What was sequenced was peripheral blood. All receptors come from a young woman with acute or convalescent COVID-19.

The V call is TRBV27, the J call TRBJ1-1; 8 nucleotides match TRBD1. The CDR3 covers 14 residues. V dropped 8 bases and J dropped 3; count of bases not matched to a gene: 8. Germline CDR1 reads MNHEY; CDR2 reads SMNVEV (reference sequence). The chain's CDR3 is CASSGDRGYTEAFF. CDR3 DNA sequence: TGTGCCAGCTCGGGTGACAGGGGTTACACTGAAGCTTTCTTT.

The chain combines TRBV9 with TRBJ1-3; 7 bases fit TRBD1. The length of the CDR3 is 15 residues. Germline CDR1 SGDLS, CDR2 YYNGEE. Losses at the gene ends were 3 bases for V and 4 bases for J; bases not matched to a gene: 7. DNA for the CDR3: TGTGCCAGCAGCGCTATATGGGACAGCGGAAACACCATATATTTT. Protein: CASSAIWDSGNTIYF.

The chain carries TRBV2 and TRBJ2-7, with TRBD2 as a possible D gene (6 bases). Trimming left V 8 bases short and J 1 base short, with 15 bases between. The CDR3 runs 14 residues. Germline CDR1 is SNHLY and CDR2 is FYNNEI. CDR3 sequence (DNA): TGTGCCAGCTCTGGGGAGGAAGGATCCTACGAGCAGTACTTC. Amino acid sequence: CASSGEEGSYEQYF.

In this sample, this clone turned up a few times. Other nucleotide sequences from this sample produce the same CDR3. The chain links TRBV5-6 to TRBJ1-2; D not resolved. CDR1 and CDR2 from the germline V gene are SGHDT and YYEEEE. Trimming shortened V by 1 base and J by 2 bases, and 6 bases separated the two germline ends. This CDR3 comprises 13 residues. For the CDR3, the DNA is TGTGCCAGCAGCTTGTGGCGGAACTATGGCTACACCTTC. Amino acids: CASSLWRNYGYTF.

The gene calls are TRBV3-1 (or the pseudogene TRBV3-2) and TRBJ2-7; D ambiguous. Looked up from germline, CDR1 is LGHDT and CDR2 is YNNKEL (reference sequence). This CDR3 has 12 residues. Deletions cut 3 bases from V and 2 bases from J, with 5 bases between. The DNA for the CDR3 is TGTGCCAGCAGCCAGACTGCCTACGAGCAGTACTTC. Protein: CASSQTAYEQYF.

The chain is built from TRBV5-6 and TRBJ2-7, with TRBD2 identical over 7 bases. Germline V CDR1 and CDR2: SGHDT, YYEEEE. V shed 3 bases and J 7 bases; nucleotides not matched to a gene: 22. This CDR3 has 18 residues. CDR3 nucleotides: TGTGCCAGCAGCTCCGAGTCAGCGGTGGTAGCGACGGGGGGTGAGCAGTACTTC. As protein: CASSSESAVVATGGEQYF.

The J gene is TRBJ1-4, the V gene TRBV2; TRBD1 matches at 10 bases. This CDR3 has 15 amino acids. V shed 7 bases and J 7 bases; nucleotides not matched to a gene: 9. Germline CDR1 reads SNHLY; CDR2 reads FYNNEI. The CDR3 is CASTRGTGDREKLFF. CDR3 coding DNA: TGTGCCAGCACCCGAGGGACAGGGGATCGTGAAAAACTGTTTTTT. Using reference TRBV2 and TRBJ1-4 for the parts outside the CDR3, the full variable domain is EPEVTQTPSHQVTQMGQEVILRCVPISNHLYFYWYRQILGQKVEFLVSFYNNEISEKSEIFDDQFSVERPDGSNFTLKIRSTKLEDSAMYFCASTRGTGDREKLFFGSGTQLSVL.

The chain is built from TRBV5-1 and TRBJ2-7, with TRBD1 identical over 7 bases. J lost 3 bases, V lost 1 base, and 4 bases had no gene match. Per the germline V gene, CDR1 is SGHRS and CDR2 is YFSETQ. The CDR3 loop spans 14 amino acids. The CDR3 reads CASSLTDRDYEQYF. The CDR3 DNA follows: TGCGCCAGCAGCTTGACTGACAGGGACTACGAGCAGTACTTC. Complete variable domain (other parts from reference TRBV5-1 and TRBJ2-7): KAGVTQTPRYLIKTRGQQVTLSCSPISGHRSVSWYQQTPGQGLQFLFEYFSETQRNKGNFPGRFSGRQFSNSRSEMNVSTLELGDSALYLCASSLTDRDYEQYFGPGTRLTVT.

This clone was seen just once. The chain has TRBV21-1 and TRBJ2-4; the table calls TRBD1, which could not be checked here. TRBV21-1 has pseudogene status. The CDR3 loop spans 14 amino acids. The CDR3 is CAGETGGAKNIQYF. The CDR3 DNA follows: TGTGCCGGCGAGACAGGGGGGGCCAAAAACATTCAGTACTTC.

The V gene is TRBV6-2 or TRBV6-3, the J gene TRBJ2-3, with 7 nucleotides matching TRBD2. This CDR3 has 15 residues. Per germline, CDR1 MNHEY and CDR2 SVGEGT. Trimming at V came to 2 bases and at J to 3 bases, leaving 5 bases not matched to a gene. The DNA of the CDR3 is TGTGCCAGCAGTTACGAGGGAGGGCCGACAGATACGCAGTATTTT. This translates into CASSYEGGPTDTQYF.

This sequence joins TRBV9 and TRBJ2-1, with TRBD2 matching 8 bases. Trimming removed 1 base from V and 0 bases from J; junction bases left unmatched: 6. Germline CDR1 and CDR2: SGDLS and YYNGEE. There are 17 residues in the CDR3. The CDR3 nucleotides are TGTGCCAGCAGCGTATCGTCAAGCGGGAGCTCCTACAATGAGCAGTTCTTC. This translates into CASSVSSSGSSYNEQFF.

The chain couples TRBV6-2 or TRBV6-3 to TRBJ2-1; 12 bases fit TRBD2. Per the germline V gene, CDR1 is MNHEY and CDR2 is SVGEGT. V trimming: 5 bases; J trimming: 1 base; junction bases outside the gene matches: 9. The CDR3 runs 18 residues. CDR3 protein: CASSKRTSGIPSYNEQFF. In DNA, the CDR3 is TGTGCCAGCAGTAAGAGGACTAGCGGGATTCCTTCCTACAATGAGCAGTTCTTC.

The rearrangement uses TRBV2 and TRBJ1-1; D gene uncertain. CDR1 is SNHLY and CDR2 is FYNNEI in the germline V gene. The CDR3 is 13 residues long. The germline V and J ends were trimmed by 2 bases and 1 base, with 5 bases remaining between them. This CDR3 is CASSENKNTEAFF. Written as DNA, the CDR3 is TGTGCCAGCAGTGAAAACAAGAACACTGAAGCTTTCTTT. The whole variable domain, filled in from reference TRBV2 and TRBJ1-1, reads EPEVTQTPSHQVTQMGQEVILRCVPISNHLYFYWYRQILGQKVEFLVSFYNNEISEKSEIFDDQFSVERPDGSNFTLKIRSTKLEDSAMYFCASSENKNTEAFFGQGTRLTVV.

The chain joins TRBV5-1 to TRBJ1-3; tentative D call: TRBD1 (5 bases). Trimming pared 0 bases from V and 0 bases from J, leaving 16 bases between. This CDR3 is 18 amino acids long. From germline, CDR1 is SGHRS and CDR2 YFSETQ. The CDR3 DNA follows: TGCGCCAGCAGCTTGGTGCCAATTACAGGCGTCTCTGGAAACACCATATATTTT. It yields the protein CASSLVPITGVSGNTIYF.

CDR3: CASSYPEGDWDNEQFF. Here the CDR3 DNA reads TGTGCCAGCAGTTACCCCGAAGGGGACTGGGACAATGAGCAGTTCTTC. This rearrangement joins TRBV6-5 to TRBJ2-1; D may be TRBD2 (6 bases). Looked up from germline, CDR1 is MNHEY and CDR2 is SVGAGI. V lost 2 bases and J 5 bases, leaving 16 bases between the germline ends. The CDR3 is 16 amino acids.

This chain links TRBV6-6 with TRBJ1-3; D not resolved. CDR1 MNHNY and CDR2 SVGAGI come from the germline V gene (reference sequence). The CDR3 totals 15 residues. V lost 2 bases and J lost 0, with 8 bases in between. Here the CDR3 DNA reads TGTGCCAGCAGTTACCTTACTTCCTCTGGAAACACCATATATTTT. This sequence encodes CASSYLTSSGNTIYF.

V gene TRBV7-2 combines with J gene TRBJ2-7; D unresolved. Trimming removed 1 base from V and 1 base from J, with 11 bases in between. The CDR3 is 15 residues long. Germline V gene sequence: CDR1 SGHTA, CDR2 FQGNSA. The CDR3, as DNA: TGTGCCAGCAGCTTAGGACGACTCCTATCCTACGAGCAGTACTTC. It encodes CASSLGRLLSYEQYF. Drawing the rest from reference TRBV7-2 and TRBJ2-7, the complete variable domain is GAGVSQSPSNKVTEKGKDVELRCDPISGHTALYWYRQSLGQGLEFLIYFQGNSAPDKSGLPSDRFSAERTGGSVSTLTIQRTQQEDSAVYLCASSLGRLLSYEQYFGPGTRLTVT.

This clone was seen a handful of times. The chain joins TRBV29-1 to TRBJ1-1; TRBD1 aligns across 9 bases. The V gene's germline CDR1 is SQVTM and CDR2 ANQGSEA. The CDR3 spans 13 residues. The J segment lost 6 bases and the V segment lost 2 bases, leaving 4 bases of the junction unmatched. The CDR3 sequence: CSVERQGVAEAFF. CDR3 DNA sequence: TGCAGCGTTGAACGACAGGGGGTCGCTGAAGCTTTCTTT.

The V gene is TRBV3-1 (or the pseudogene TRBV3-2), the J gene TRBJ1-5, with 7 bases lining up with TRBD1. V trimming: 0 bases; J trimming: 7 bases; junction bases outside the gene matches: 0. The CDR3 is 13 residues long. CDR1 LGHDT and CDR2 YNNKEL come from the germline V gene (reference sequence). The CDR3 here is CASSQEGGQPQHF. CDR3 coding DNA: TGTGCCAGCAGCCAAGAAGGGGGCCAGCCCCAGCATTTT.

V is TRBV19 and J is TRBJ1-3; unclear D gene. The V and J ends lost 9 bases and 0 bases respectively, with 9 bases between them. The length of the CDR3 is 13 residues. The V gene's germline CDR1 is LNHDA and CDR2 SQIVND (reference sequence). The CDR3 DNA reads as TGTGCCAGCCTATCCTACTCTGGAAACACCATATATTTT. Translating it yields CASLSYSGNTIYF.

The V and J genes are TRBV28 and TRBJ1-5; D is unclear. V lost 9 bases, J lost 7 bases, and 4 bases lay in between. The length of the CDR3 is 9 residues. CDR1 is MDHEN, CDR2 SYDVKM, per germline. The CDR3 DNA is TGTGCCAGTAGCCAGCCCCAGCATTTT. It translates to CASSQPQHF.

The chain employs TRBV7-6 and TRBJ2-1; maybe TRBD1 (5 bases). The CDR3 extends over 14 amino acids. In germline, CDR1 is SGHVS, CDR2 FNYEAQ. Trimming cost V 6 bases and J 2 bases, with 11 bases left between them. The CDR3 reads CASSQTAAYNEQFF. For the CDR3, the DNA is TGTGCCAGCAGTCAGACAGCTGCCTACAATGAGCAGTTCTTC. The whole variable domain, remainder taken from reference TRBV7-6 and TRBJ2-1, is GAGVSQSPRYKVTKRGQDVALRCDPISGHVSLYWYRQALGQGPEFLTYFNYEAQQDKSGLPNDRFSAERPEGSISTLTIQRTEQRDSAMYRCASSQTAAYNEQFFGPGTRLTVL.

CDR3 residues: CASSWTLAGTDTQYF. The CDR3 nucleotides are TGTGCCAGCAGCTGGACACTAGCGGGCACAGATACGCAGTATTTT. The genes are TRBV4-2 and TRBJ2-3; 8 nucleotides align to TRBD2. J was trimmed by 1 base and V by 5 bases; bases with no gene match: 5. CDR1 and CDR2 (germline): LGHNA, YNFKEQ. The CDR3 is 15 residues long.

The chain recombines TRBV30 with TRBJ1-4; D is ambiguous. In germline, CDR1 is GTSNPN, CDR2 SVGIG (reference sequence). CDR3 length equals 14 residues. Between the trimmed V and J ends, which lost 2 bases and 6 bases, there was a span of 13 bases. The CDR3 DNA sequence: TGTGCCTGGAGTCTTACATCCGAAGATGAAAAACTGTTTTTT. Its protein product is CAWSLTSEDEKLFF.

J is TRBJ2-3 and V is TRBV4-1, with 8 bases that match TRBD1. This CDR3 is built from 17 residues. The ends lost 3 bases at V and 6 bases at J; junction bases unmatched: 14. Germline V lookup: CDR1 MGHRA, CDR2 YSYEKL. The CDR3 loop reads CASSQRPWTGMRDTQYF. DNA of the CDR3: TGCGCCAGCAGCCAGAGGCCCTGGACAGGGATGAGGGATACGCAGTATTTT.